The clone carrying this TCR beta chain was picked up one time. As yet, its antigen is unknown. The data are from a study of monozygotic twins with cystic fibrosis. The study's findings and limits: J usage was most co-twin-similar in 8 of 16 pairs, V in 13. Unrelated CF individuals shared fewer identical clonotypes than monozygotic CF twins. Clonality was generally low (median roughly 0.009), higher in the most severe patients.

The assay was immunoSEQ multiplex PCR, and TCRdb's table has in-frame clones only and misses some. The table includes around 20,000 clones, about 90% detected once. Between the trimmed V and J ends, which lost 5 bases and 2 bases, there was a span of 9 bases. The germline V gene encodes CDR1 SEHNR and CDR2 FQNEAQ (reference sequence). The CDR3 runs 13 residues. The sequenced sample was blood. This chain uses TRBV7-9 with TRBJ2-5, with D unresolved. This TCR derives from a girl aged 2 to 10 with cystic fibrosis. CDR3 coding DNA: TGTGCCAGCAGCCATACTTTACAAGAGACCCAGTACTTC. Amino acid sequence: CASSHTLQETQYF.